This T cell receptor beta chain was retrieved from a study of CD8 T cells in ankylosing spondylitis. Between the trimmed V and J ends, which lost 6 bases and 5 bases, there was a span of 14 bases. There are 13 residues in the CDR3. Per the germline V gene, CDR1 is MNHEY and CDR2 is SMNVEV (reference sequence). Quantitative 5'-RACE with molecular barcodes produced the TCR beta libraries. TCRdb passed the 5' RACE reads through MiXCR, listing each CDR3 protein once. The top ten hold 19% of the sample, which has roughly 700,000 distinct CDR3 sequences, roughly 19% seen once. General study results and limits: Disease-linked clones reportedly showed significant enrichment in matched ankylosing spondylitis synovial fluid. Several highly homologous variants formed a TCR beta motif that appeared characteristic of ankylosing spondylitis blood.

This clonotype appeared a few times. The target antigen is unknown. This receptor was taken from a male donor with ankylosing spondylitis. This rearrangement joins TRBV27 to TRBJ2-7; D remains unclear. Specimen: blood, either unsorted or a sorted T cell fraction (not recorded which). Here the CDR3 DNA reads TGTGCCAGCAGCCCCGCCCCGGGCAACGAGCAGTACTTC. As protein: CASSPAPGNEQYF.